Below are 30 T cell receptor beta chains sequenced from a single sample in a study of cytomegalovirus exposure and HLA in healthy donors. PCR amplification relied on 60 Vbeta primers (plus 13 Jbeta primers). Produced via immunoSEQ multiplex PCR; TCRdb's table is partial and in-frame only. The sample carries 150,000 or so clones, about three quarters recorded once. The sample consisted of PBMCs. These receptor sequences come from a female donor in good health and CMV-seronegative.

In its sample, this clone was seen once. The chain joins TRBV2 to TRBJ1-6; 7 bases align to TRBD1. V lost 7 bases and J lost 10; bases outside the gene matches: 13. CDR1 is SNHLY and CDR2 is FYNNEI in the germline V gene. The CDR3 runs 15 residues. The CDR3 protein is CASNQNRGRGSPLHF. In nucleotides, the CDR3 is TGTGCCAGCAACCAAAACAGGGGAAGGGGGTCACCCCTCCACTTT.

The chain has TRBV28 and TRBJ2-5; 7 nucleotides match TRBD2. This CDR3 region has 16 residues. J was trimmed by 5 bases and V by 8 bases; bases with no gene match: 17. The germline V gene encodes CDR1 MDHEN and CDR2 SYDVKM. CDR3 DNA sequence: TGTGCCAGCCATCCTGCGACTAGCTCCAGGTGGGAGACCCAGTACTTC. Residues: CASHPATSSRWETQYF.

The J gene is TRBJ2-1, the V gene TRBV19, with TRBD2 as a possible D gene (6 bases). CDR1 is LNHDA and CDR2 is SQIVND in the germline V gene (reference sequence). V dropped 5 bases and J dropped 10 bases, with 12 bases sitting between them. The CDR3 runs 12 residues. The CDR3 DNA reads TGTGCCAGTAGTCCCTCCCGGGGGGAGCAGTTCTTC. Residues: CASSPSRGEQFF.

The chain carries TRBV19 and TRBJ1-1; 11 nucleotides agree with TRBD1. CDR3 size: 15 residues. In germline, CDR1 is LNHDA, CDR2 SQIVND (reference sequence). J was trimmed by 3 bases and V by 5 bases; bases with no gene match: 5. The CDR3 sequence is CASSLGQGADTEAFF. The DNA of the CDR3 is TGTGCCAGTAGTCTAGGACAGGGGGCTGACACTGAAGCTTTCTTT.

The V and J genes are TRBV6-1 and TRBJ2-3; 9 bases are a match to TRBD1. Germline trimming cut 6 bases from V and 3 bases from J; bases unmatched to any gene: 1. Per germline, CDR1 MNHNS and CDR2 SASEGT. CDR3 size: 13 residues. DNA for the CDR3: TGTGCCAGCAGAGGACAGGGGACAGATACGCAGTATTTT. This encodes CASRGQGTDTQYF.

Note on this clone: The junction departs from the called germline gene at one end, perhaps through a read error. The chain has TRBV2 and TRBJ2-7; perhaps TRBD2 as D (5 bases). The CDR3 spans 12 residues. Germline V gene sequence: CDR1 SNHLY, CDR2 FYNNEI. CDR3 amino acids: CASREGIAAWDF. Written as DNA, the CDR3 is TGTGCCAGCAGAGAGGGTATTGCGGCTTGGGACTTC.

The CDR3 bases are TGTGCCAGCAGCGATTTAGGGGACACCGGGGAGCTGTTTTTT. Translating it yields CASSDLGDTGELFF. The V call is TRBV7-3, the J call TRBJ2-2, with D possibly TRBD1 on 5 matching bases. This CDR3 is built from 14 residues. Trimming stripped 5 bases from V and 3 bases from J, with 10 bases between. The V gene's germline CDR1 is SGHTA and CDR2 FQGTGA.

J is TRBJ1-5 and V is TRBV2; no clear D gene. V was clipped by 6 bases and J by 4 bases, with 13 bases between them. CDR1 SNHLY and CDR2 FYNNEI come from the germline V gene. The CDR3 runs to 14 residues. The CDR3 DNA follows: TGTGCCAGCAGGGAGGTCGACACAAATCAGCCCCAGCATTTT. This encodes CASREVDTNQPQHF.

The chain uses TRBV7-2 and TRBJ2-7; possible D gene TRBD2, 6 bases. Germline assignment: CDR1 SGHTA and CDR2 FQGNSA. The CDR3 contains 14 residues. Trimming left V 4 bases short and J 1 base short, with 11 bases between. The CDR3 DNA is TGTGCCAGCAGCTCCGGCGGGACGTCCTACGAGCAGTACTTC. This sequence encodes CASSSGGTSYEQYF.

The genes are TRBV5-1 and TRBJ2-1; D gene uncertain. Per the germline V gene, CDR1 is SGHRS and CDR2 is YFSETQ. There are 12 residues in the CDR3. Trimming pared 2 bases from V and 5 bases from J, leaving 5 bases between. In DNA, the CDR3 is TGCGCCAGCAGCTTAGGAGACAATGAGCAGTTCTTC. It encodes CASSLGDNEQFF.

J is TRBJ2-7 and V is TRBV30, with 9 bases fitting TRBD1. CDR1 and CDR2 (germline): GTSNPN, SVGIG (reference sequence). Germline trimming cut 4 bases from V and 2 bases from J; bases unmatched to any gene: 3. The CDR3 length is 13 residues. The CDR3: CAWMDRGPYEQYF. CDR3 DNA sequence: TGTGCCTGGATGGACAGGGGCCCCTACGAGCAGTACTTC.

The chain uses TRBV7-9 and TRBJ1-1; TRBD1 matches at 8 bases. V gave up 5 bases and J gave up 4 bases; unmatched junction bases: 12. Germline CDR1 SEHNR, CDR2 FQNEAQ (reference sequence). This CDR3 comprises 16 residues. The CDR3 bases are TGTGCCAGCAGCGCCCGTGGAGTTACAGGGGGCACTGAAGCTTTCTTT. It specifies CASSARGVTGGTEAFF.

The chain couples TRBV18 to TRBJ1-2; D perhaps matches TRBD1 (6 bases). Deletions cut 1 base from V and 5 bases from J, with 14 bases between. The CDR3 has 15 residues. Germline values: CDR1 KGHSH, CDR2 LQKENI. CDR3 protein: CASSPRNGQTYGYTF. In DNA form, the CDR3 reads TGTGCCAGCTCACCACGGAATGGACAGACTTATGGCTACACCTTC.

This sequence joins TRBV4-2 and TRBJ2-3, with a weak D call TRBD2 (6 bases). CDR3 length equals 15 residues. Between the trimmed V and J ends, which lost 3 bases and 8 bases, there was a span of 18 bases. Germline V CDR1 and CDR2: LGHNA, YNFKEQ. The CDR3 nucleotides are TGTGCCAGCAGCCAGGATCTGACTAGGTCGCCTACGCAGTATTTT. Its protein is CASSQDLTRSPTQYF.

The rearrangement links TRBV7-2 to TRBJ2-1, with 7 positions matching TRBD2. The CDR3 contains 14 residues. The V gene's germline CDR1 is SGHTA and CDR2 FQGNSA. With V trimmed by 3 bases and J by 5 bases, 4 bases remained unmatched. CDR3 amino acids: CASSLGGSHNEQFF. The CDR3 region has the DNA TGTGCCAGCAGCTTGGGCGGGAGCCACAATGAGCAGTTCTTC.

CDR3 DNA: TGTGCCAGTGGGGGCGGAGGTAGCAATCAGCCCCAGCATTTT. This gives the protein CASGGGGSNQPQHF. The V and J genes are TRBV27 and TRBJ1-5, with D perhaps TRBD1 (6 bases). CDR1 and CDR2 (germline): MNHEY, SMNVEV (reference sequence). This CDR3 region has 14 residues. V lost 9 bases to trimming and J lost 0 bases, with 12 bases between them.

This clone turned up a few times. The chain combines TRBV2 with TRBJ1-5, with D hard to call. The CDR3 runs 13 residues. The germline gives CDR1 SNHLY, CDR2 FYNNEI. With 10 bases removed from V and 0 bases from J, the gap between germline ends came to 10 bases. CDR3 region: CANPVYSNQPQHF. CDR3 sequence (DNA): TGTGCCAATCCGGTTTATAGCAATCAGCCCCAGCATTTT.

The chain recombines TRBV7-9 with TRBJ2-4; a possible D gene is TRBD2 (5 bases). Between the trimmed V and J ends, which lost 3 bases and 0 bases, there was a span of 12 bases. The germline V gene has CDR1 SEHNR and CDR2 FQNEAQ (reference sequence). The CDR3 covers 16 residues. The CDR3 DNA sequence: TGTGCCAGCAGCTTCGGAGGTGGGGTAGCCAAAAACATTCAGTACTTC. This codes for CASSFGGGVAKNIQYF.

For this clone: Compared with germline, one end of the junction differs, possibly owing to a read error. The V and J genes are TRBV19 and TRBJ2-6; maybe TRBD2 (6 bases). The CDR3 loop spans 15 amino acids. The germline CDR1 and CDR2 sequences are LNHDA and SQIVND (reference sequence). The CDR3 protein is CASRRLVAGANGLTF. For the CDR3, the DNA is TGTGCCAGTAGGCGACTAGTGGCTGGGGCCAACGGCCTGACTTTC.

This clone was recorded only once. V gene TRBV29-1 combines with J gene TRBJ2-1; weak D call: TRBD2 (6 bases). The CDR3 has 13 residues. Germline V gene sequence: CDR1 SQVTM, CDR2 ANQGSEA. The V end lost 8 bases, the J end lost 9 bases, and 20 bases lay between the germline ends. The CDR3 DNA is TGCAGCTCGAAAAGAGGAGGGTGGGGTGAGCAGTTCTTC. Protein: CSSKRGGWGEQFF.

V gene TRBV6-5 combines with J gene TRBJ2-5, with D tentatively TRBD1 (5 bases). The germline V gene has CDR1 MNHEY and CDR2 SVGAGI. V lost 0 bases and J 4 bases, leaving 15 bases between the germline ends. The CDR3 contains 16 residues. CDR3 amino acids: CASSYSGQGHGETQYF. CDR3 DNA: TGTGCCAGCAGTTACTCGGGGCAGGGTCATGGAGAGACCCAGTACTTC.

This chain links TRBV19 with TRBJ1-5; TRBD1 matches at 7 bases. Germline trimming cut 9 bases from V and 4 bases from J; bases unmatched to any gene: 6. This CDR3 has 13 amino acids. From germline, CDR1 is LNHDA and CDR2 SQIVND (reference sequence). The CDR3 DNA reads as TGTGCCAGCCGGGACAGAGTAAATCAGCCCCAGCATTTT. Amino acids: CASRDRVNQPQHF.

The chain employs TRBV28 and TRBJ2-2; TRBD2 matches at 10 bases. CDR1 MDHEN and CDR2 SYDVKM come from the germline V gene. This CDR3 spans 16 amino acids. J lost 4 bases, V lost 8 bases, and 10 bases had no gene match. The CDR3 bases are TGTGCCAGCGTCAGGCTAGCGGGAGTCGTCACCGGGGAGCTGTTTTTT. Encoded protein: CASVRLAGVVTGELFF.

In its sample, this clone was seen a few times. The V gene is TRBV11-2, the J gene TRBJ1-2; D is undetermined. Germline V gives CDR1 SGHAT, CDR2 FQNNGV. This CDR3 region has 12 residues. V lost 4 bases to trimming and J lost 7 bases, with 10 bases between them. The CDR3 coding sequence is TGTGCCAGCAGCTCTGGAGACGGTGGCTACACCTTC. Protein: CASSSGDGGYTF. Full variable domain (missing parts from reference TRBV11-2 and TRBJ1-2): EAGVAQSPRYKIIEKRQSVAFWCNPISGHATLYWYQQILGQGPKLLIQFQNNGVVDDSQLPKDRFSAERLKGVDSTLKIQPAKLEDSAVYLCASSSGDGGYTFGSGTRLTVV.

The rearrangement links TRBV7-3 to TRBJ2-7; 11 bases line up with TRBD1. After removal of 5 bases from V and 3 bases from J, the junction contained 3 bases not matched to a gene. There are 14 residues in the CDR3. Germline lookup yields CDR1 SGHTA and CDR2 FQGTGA. The CDR3 region has the DNA TGTGCCAGCAGCCCAGGGACAGGGGGCTACGAGCAGTACTTC. It encodes CASSPGTGGYEQYF.

The rearrangement uses TRBV6-1 and TRBJ2-7; possible D gene TRBD2, 6 bases. This CDR3 has 14 residues. From germline, CDR1 is MNHNS and CDR2 SASEGT. V lost 9 bases and J 1 base, leaving 16 bases between the germline ends. The CDR3 DNA follows: TGTGCCAGTACCTTGGGGGGTCCTTCCTACGAGCAGTACTTC. This sequence encodes CASTLGGPSYEQYF.

In its sample, this clone was seen a few times. This chain uses TRBV13 with TRBJ1-1; maybe TRBD1 (6 bases). Germline V gives CDR1 PRHDT, CDR2 FYEKMQ (reference sequence). The CDR3 is made up of 15 amino acids. V was trimmed by 6 bases and J by 3 bases, leaving 17 bases between them. The CDR3 spells CASSYGGQPDTEAFF. The DNA for the CDR3 is TGTGCCAGCAGTTACGGTGGACAGCCGGACACTGAAGCTTTCTTT.

The chain joins TRBV7-2 to TRBJ2-5, with 8 bases lining up with TRBD2. CDR3 length: 15 residues. J gave up 4 bases and V 10 bases, and 14 bases lay outside the gene matches. CDR1 and CDR2 from the germline V gene are SGHTA and FQGNSA. CDR3 amino acids: CATRGAGVGGETQYF. The DNA for the CDR3 is TGTGCCACCCGGGGAGCGGGGGTAGGGGGAGAGACCCAGTACTTC.

The rearrangement joins TRBV6-7 to TRBJ2-1, with TRBD2 as a possible D gene (6 bases). TRBV6-7 qualifies as an ORF whose function is uncertain. There are 15 residues in the CDR3. V dropped 7 bases and J dropped 7 bases, with 20 bases sitting between them. CDR3 sequence (DNA): TGTGCCAGCAAAGTTGGGACTCCCCCTGTGAATGAGCAGTTCTTC. Translating gives CASKVGTPPVNEQFF.

The chain employs TRBV11-2 and TRBJ2-7, with TRBD1 matching over 7 bases. CDR3 length equals 16 residues. The J segment lost 0 bases and the V segment lost 5 bases, leaving 10 bases of the junction unmatched. Germline V CDR1 and CDR2: SGHAT, FQNNGV. The CDR3 DNA is TGTGCCAGCAGCAATTACAGGGGCCCCTTCTCCTACGAGCAGTACTTC. Amino acid sequence: CASSNYRGPFSYEQYF. The whole variable domain, remainder taken from reference TRBV11-2 and TRBJ2-7, is EAGVAQSPRYKIIEKRQSVAFWCNPISGHATLYWYQQILGQGPKLLIQFQNNGVVDDSQLPKDRFSAERLKGVDSTLKIQPAKLEDSAVYLCASSNYRGPFSYEQYFGPGTRLTVT.